This TCR beta chain is drawn from a study of shared clonotypes between healthy human individuals. As to this clone: The antigen remains unidentified.

CD4+ cell separation produced CD45RA+ naive and CD45RA-negative memory subsets. Germline CDR1 reads GTSNPN; CDR2 reads SVGIG (reference sequence). The CDR3 spans 16 residues. Trimming cost V 0 bases and J 7 bases, with 21 bases left between them. Data came from immunoSEQ multiplex PCR; TCRdb stores just in-frame clones and leaves some out. The table shows about 960,000 clones, with less than 85% occurring only once. Study-wide points: Memory subsets generally showed smaller estimated richness than naive subsets did. Shared clonotypes across all four donors exceeded non-shared ones in generation probability.

Sample: memory CD4+ T cells sorted from blood. The subset was: CD45RA-negative fraction. The V gene is TRBV30, the J gene TRBJ1-2, with D possibly TRBD1 on 6 matching bases. The receptor was derived from a man between 18 and 35 years old in good health. CDR3 sequence: CAWSVGDRSPRGGYTF. In nucleotides, the CDR3 is TGTGCCTGGAGTGTTGGAGACAGGAGCCCGAGGGGTGGCTACACCTTC.